The rows below give T cell receptor beta chains drawn from one sample of a study of blood T cell repertoires in COVID-19. TCRdb keeps only in-frame clones here, not all; method: immunoSEQ multiplex PCR. The table shows about 210,000 clones, with around nine tenths occurring only once. Source material: peripheral blood. The receptors stem from a man between 18 and 35 years old with active or convalescent COVID-19. CDR3s include the opening cysteine and the closing phenylalanine or tryptophan. The D gene is left open where the match is weak. Clone size is shown for a subset of rows, as once, few, many or a class of expanded clone.

size	V	J	D	DNA	CDR3
NA	TRBV28	TRBJ1-2	NA	TGTGCCAGCAGTTTATGGGCAGGGCTTAACTATGGCTACACCTTC	CASSLWAGLNYGYTF
NA	TRBV7-2	TRBJ1-2	NA	TGTGCCAGCAGCTCACGGGACACCTCTCTCGGTCACGGCTACACCTTC	CASSSRDTSLGHGYTF
once	TRBV27	TRBJ2-1	TRBD2	TGTGCCAGCAGTTCCGTCGGACTAGCGGGAGGAAATGAGCAGTTCTTC	CASSSVGLAGGNEQFF
NA	TRBV20-1	TRBJ1-4	NA	TGCAGTGCTAGTGGGGGGGAGACTAATGAAAAACTGTTTTTT	CSASGGETNEKLFF
NA	TRBV28	TRBJ2-3	NA	TGTGCCAGCGCCCTCCTCGCGGACTTCATCGGGGATACGCAGTATTTT	CASALLADFIGDTQYF
NA	TRBV10-3	TRBJ1-6	TRBD1	TGTGCCATACAGGGGGACTCCTATAATTCACCCCTCCACTTT	CAIQGDSYNSPLHF
NA	TRBV5-1	TRBJ2-5	TRBD2	TGCGCCAGCAGCTCCGGGACTAGCGGACAAGAGACCCAGTACTTC	CASSSGTSGQETQYF
NA	TRBV5-1	TRBJ2-1	TRBD2	TGCGCCAGCAGCCCCAGCGGGAACAATGAGCAGTTCTTC	CASSPSGNNEQFF
NA	TRBV5-1	TRBJ2-7	NA	TGCGCCAGCAGATCGAGCGGATCCTACGAGCAGTACTTC	CASRSSGSYEQYF
NA	TRBV29-1	TRBJ2-7	TRBD1	TGCAGCGTTGCCAGGGGGCTAGCCGAGCAGTACTTC	CSVARGLAEQYF
NA	TRBV6-5	TRBJ1-1	TRBD1	TGTGCCAGCAACGGGGACAGGGCAAACACTGAAGCTTTCTTT	CASNGDRANTEAFF
NA	TRBV9	TRBJ2-5	TRBD2	TGTGCCAGCAGCGGAGAAGGGACTAGCGGGATTGAACAAGAGACCCAGTACTTC	CASSGEGTSGIEQETQYF
NA	TRBV13	TRBJ2-7	TRBD2	TGTGCCAGCAGCTTGCTAGCGGGAGGTCACGACGAGCAGTACTTC	CASSLLAGGHDEQYF
NA	TRBV5-4	TRBJ2-7	TRBD2	TGTGCCAGCAGCACAACACCGGGACTAGCGGAGGGGGAGCAGTACTTC	CASSTTPGLAEGEQYF
NA	TRBV7-9	TRBJ1-1	NA	TGTGCCAGCAGCTGGAGCCGGGGGGTGAGCACTGAAGCTTTCTTT	CASSWSRGVSTEAFF
NA	TRBV5-4	TRBJ2-7	NA	TGTGCCAGCAGCCAGCAGGGGCTGAACTACGAGCAGTACTTC	CASSQQGLNYEQYF
NA	TRBV19	TRBJ2-1	NA	TGTGCCAGTAGTGTCACAGGGGGGGGATACAATGAGCAGTTCTTC	CASSVTGGGYNEQFF
NA	TRBV3-1/TRBV3-2	TRBJ1-2	TRBD1	TGTGCCAGCAGCCAACACCCGACAGGGGGCGCCTATGGCTACACCTTC	CASSQHPTGGAYGYTF
NA	TRBV20-1	TRBJ2-7	NA	TGCAGTGCTAGTTCGAGGGACACACTCCGCTACGAGCAGTACTTC	CSASSRDTLRYEQYF
NA	TRBV19	TRBJ1-1	TRBD1	TGTGCCAGTAGTATGGTTCGAGGACAGGGGGCGAGAACTGAAGCTTTCTTT	CASSMVRGQGARTEAFF
NA	TRBV14	TRBJ2-1	NA	TGTGCCAGCAGCCAGTACGCTAGCCTGCATGAGCAGTTCTTC	CASSQYASLHEQFF
NA	TRBV15	TRBJ2-2	TRBD1	TGTGCCACCAGCAGGTGGGGCCTACAGGGGGGCAACACCGGGGAGCTGTTTTTT	CATSRWGLQGGNTGELFF
NA	TRBV2	TRBJ1-4	NA	TGTGCCAGCAGTGAAGACAGGACAACTAATGAAAAACTGTTTTTT	CASSEDRTTNEKLFF
once	TRBV7-3	TRBJ2-1	TRBD1	TGTGCCAGCAGCCCGGACAGGGCCCTCTACAATGAGCAGTTCTTC	CASSPDRALYNEQFF
NA	TRBV30	TRBJ1-4	NA	TGTGCTGGAGGGCAAGGTGGGAAACTGTTTTTT	CAGGQGGKLFF
NA	TRBV10-2	TRBJ2-7	TRBD2	TGCGCCAGCAGTGATCTAGCGGGAGTTGTTTACGAGCAGTACTTC	CASSDLAGVVYEQYF
NA	TRBV5-1	TRBJ2-1	TRBD2	TGCGCCAGCAGCTTGGTCCAGACTAGCGGTTACAATGAGCAGTTCTTC	CASSLVQTSGYNEQFF
few	TRBV10-3	TRBJ1-6	TRBD1	TGTGCCATCAGTGCATGGCCCAGGGGGCGTTATAATTCACCCCTCCACTTT	CAISAWPRGRYNSPLHF
NA	TRBV15	TRBJ2-5	NA	TGTGCCACCAGGCGTGAGAAGGGGCGGTCCAAAGAGACCCAGTACTTC	CATRREKGRSKETQYF
NA	TRBV9	TRBJ2-7	NA	TGTGCCAGCAGCGTAGGGACTAACCTGTACGAGCAGTACTTC	CASSVGTNLYEQYF
NA	TRBV3-1/TRBV3-2	TRBJ2-7	TRBD2	TGTGCCAGCAGCCAGTGGACTAGCGAGGAGCAGTACTTC	CASSQWTSEEQYF
NA	TRBV2	TRBJ2-7	TRBD2	TGTGCCAGCGCGGGGGTGCCCTACGAGCAGTACTTC	CASAGVPYEQYF
NA	TRBV11-2	TRBJ2-7	TRBD2	TGTGCCAGCAGCTTAAAACCGGGACTAGTGAGCGAGCAGTACTTC	CASSLKPGLVSEQYF
NA	TRBV6-2/TRBV6-3	TRBJ2-1	TRBD2	TGTGCCAGCAGTTACTCTTCTAGCGGGAGGGCCATGGTAAATGAGCAGTTCTTC	CASSYSSSGRAMVNEQFF
NA	TRBV29-1	TRBJ1-2	TRBD1	TGCAGCGTTGAGAAACCGGGACAGCGGAACTATGGCTACACCTTC	CSVEKPGQRNYGYTF
NA	TRBV19	TRBJ2-1	TRBD1	TGTGCCAGTAGTGACCGGGACAGGGTATACAATGAGCAGTTCTTC	CASSDRDRVYNEQFF
NA	TRBV11-3	TRBJ2-3	TRBD1	TGTGCCAGCAGCTTAACAGGGGCTAGCACAGATACGCAGTATTTT	CASSLTGASTDTQYF
NA	TRBV20-1	TRBJ2-7	NA	TGCAGTGCTGGAGCGGGCTACGAGCAGTACTTC	CSAGAGYEQYF
NA	TRBV7-3	TRBJ2-3	TRBD2	TGTGCCAGCAGCTTACTAGCGGGAGAGGGAGATACGCAGTATTTT	CASSLLAGEGDTQYF
NA	TRBV2	TRBJ2-2	TRBD1	TGTGCCAGCAGTACCCCGACAGGGTTCCTCGCCGGGGAGCTGTTTTTT	CASSTPTGFLAGELFF
NA	TRBV24-1	TRBJ2-1	NA	TGTGCCACCAGTGGGTCTAGCGTTGAGGTCCACAATGAGCAGTTCTTC	CATSGSSVEVHNEQFF
NA	TRBV10-3	TRBJ1-2	NA	TGTGCCATCAGGCCCCCAGCTAACTATGGCTACACCTTC	CAIRPPANYGYTF
NA	TRBV6-5	TRBJ2-5	TRBD2	TGTGCCAGCAGGCGGCTAGCGGGAGGCTTGGAGACCCAGTACTTC	CASRRLAGGLETQYF
few	TRBV6-4	TRBJ2-3	TRBD1	TGTGCCAGCAGTCGACAGGGACCCACAGATACGCAGTATTTT	CASSRQGPTDTQYF
NA	TRBV4-1	TRBJ2-2	NA	TGCGCCAGCAGCCACGACCCGGGACTGCATGGGGAGCTGTTTTTT	CASSHDPGLHGELFF
NA	TRBV19	TRBJ2-1	TRBD2	TGTGCCAGTAGTATCGAACTAGCGGACTACAATGAGCAGTTCTTC	CASSIELADYNEQFF
NA	TRBV11-2	TRBJ1-5	TRBD1	TGTGCCAGCAGTCCCGGTAGGGGGCCCAATCAGCCCCAGCATTTT	CASSPGRGPNQPQHF
NA	TRBV5-1	TRBJ1-2	TRBD1	TGCGCCAGCAGCTTGGCAACACAGGGGGGCTATGGCTACACCTTC	CASSLATQGGYGYTF
once	TRBV12-3/TRBV12-4	TRBJ2-1	TRBD2	TGTGCCGACCGACTAGCGGGAGGGAATGAGCAGTTCTTC	CADRLAGGNEQFF
NA	TRBV4-2	TRBJ2-4	TRBD2	TGTGCCAGCAGCCCTCGGACTAGCGGGGGAGGGGCCAAAAACATTCAGTACTTC	CASSPRTSGGGAKNIQYF
once	TRBV3-1/TRBV3-2	TRBJ1-3	TRBD1	TGTGCCAGCAGCCCCAACCCGGGACAGGGGTTTTCCTCTGGAAACACCATATATTTT	CASSPNPGQGFSSGNTIYF